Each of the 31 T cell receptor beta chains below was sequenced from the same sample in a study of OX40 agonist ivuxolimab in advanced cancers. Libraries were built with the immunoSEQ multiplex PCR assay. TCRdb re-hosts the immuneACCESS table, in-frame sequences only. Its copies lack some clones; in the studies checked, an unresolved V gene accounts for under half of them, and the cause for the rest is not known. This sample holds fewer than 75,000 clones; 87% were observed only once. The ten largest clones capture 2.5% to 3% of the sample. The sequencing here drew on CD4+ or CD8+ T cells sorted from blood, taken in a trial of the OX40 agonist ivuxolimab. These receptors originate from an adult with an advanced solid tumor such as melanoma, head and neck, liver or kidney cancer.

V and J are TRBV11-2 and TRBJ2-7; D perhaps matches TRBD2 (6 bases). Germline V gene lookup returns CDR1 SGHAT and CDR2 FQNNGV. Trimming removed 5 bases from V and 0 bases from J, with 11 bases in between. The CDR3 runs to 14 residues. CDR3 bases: TGTGCCAGCAGCCCAACGGGACTCTCCTACGAGCAGTACTTC. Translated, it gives CASSPTGLSYEQYF.

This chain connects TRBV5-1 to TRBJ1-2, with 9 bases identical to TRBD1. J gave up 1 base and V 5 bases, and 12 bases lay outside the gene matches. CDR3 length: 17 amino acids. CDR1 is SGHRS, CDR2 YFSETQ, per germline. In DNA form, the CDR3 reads TGCGCCAGCAGAGAAACAGGGGGCCGCGTCCATAACTATGGCTACACCTTC. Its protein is CASRETGGRVHNYGYTF. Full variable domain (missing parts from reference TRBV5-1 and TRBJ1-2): KAGVTQTPRYLIKTRGQQVTLSCSPISGHRSVSWYQQTPGQGLQFLFEYFSETQRNKGNFPGRFSGRQFSNSRSEMNVSTLELGDSALYLCASRETGGRVHNYGYTFGSGTRLTVV.

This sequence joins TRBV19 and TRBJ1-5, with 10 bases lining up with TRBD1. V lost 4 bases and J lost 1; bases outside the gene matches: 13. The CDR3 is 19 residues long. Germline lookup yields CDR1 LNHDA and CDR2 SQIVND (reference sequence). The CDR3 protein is CASSTPGQGFVGSNQPQHF. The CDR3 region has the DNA TGTGCCAGTAGTACCCCGGGACAGGGGTTTGTAGGGAGCAATCAGCCCCAGCATTTT.

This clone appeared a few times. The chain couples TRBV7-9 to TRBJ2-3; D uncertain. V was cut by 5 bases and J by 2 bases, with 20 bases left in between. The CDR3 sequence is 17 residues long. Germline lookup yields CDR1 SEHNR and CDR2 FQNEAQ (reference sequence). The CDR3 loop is CASSPPGLPNPTDTQYF. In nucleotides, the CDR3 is TGTGCCAGCAGCCCCCCGGGCCTTCCGAATCCCACAGATACGCAGTATTTT.

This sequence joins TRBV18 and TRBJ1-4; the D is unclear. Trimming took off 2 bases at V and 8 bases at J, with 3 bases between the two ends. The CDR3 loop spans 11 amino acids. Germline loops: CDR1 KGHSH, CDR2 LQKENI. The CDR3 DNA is TGTGCCAGCTCACCAGGGGAAAAACTGTTTTTT. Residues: CASSPGEKLFF.

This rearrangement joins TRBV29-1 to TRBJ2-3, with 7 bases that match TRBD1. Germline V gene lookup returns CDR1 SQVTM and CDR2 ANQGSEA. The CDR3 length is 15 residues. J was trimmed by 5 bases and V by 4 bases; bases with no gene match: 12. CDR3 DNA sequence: TGCAGCGTTGCTTGGAAGACAGGGTGGGAAGATACGCAGTATTTT. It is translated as CSVAWKTGWEDTQYF.

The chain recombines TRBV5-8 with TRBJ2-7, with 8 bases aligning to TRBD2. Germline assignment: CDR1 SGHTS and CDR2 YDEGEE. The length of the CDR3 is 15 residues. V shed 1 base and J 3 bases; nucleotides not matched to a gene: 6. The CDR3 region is CASSLSGGYIYEQYF. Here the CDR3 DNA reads TGTGCCAGCAGCTTGAGCGGGGGCTACATCTACGAGCAGTACTTC.

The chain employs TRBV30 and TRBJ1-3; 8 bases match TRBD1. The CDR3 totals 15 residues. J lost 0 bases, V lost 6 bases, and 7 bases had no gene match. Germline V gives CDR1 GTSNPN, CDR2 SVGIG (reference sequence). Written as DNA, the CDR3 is TGTGCCTGCCGGGACAGGACTTACTCTGGAAACACCATATATTTT. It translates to CACRDRTYSGNTIYF.

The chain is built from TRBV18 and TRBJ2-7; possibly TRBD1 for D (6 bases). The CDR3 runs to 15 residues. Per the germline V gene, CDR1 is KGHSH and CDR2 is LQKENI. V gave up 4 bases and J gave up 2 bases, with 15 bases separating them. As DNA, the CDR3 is TGTGCCAGCTCACTTTTGGACGGACAGCCCTACGAGCAGTACTTC. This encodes CASSLLDGQPYEQYF. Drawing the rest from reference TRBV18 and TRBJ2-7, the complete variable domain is NAGVMQNPRHLVRRRGQEARLRCSPMKGHSHVYWYRQLPEEGLKFMVYLQKENIIDESGMPKERFSAEFPKEGPSILRIQQVVRGDSAAYFCASSLLDGQPYEQYFGPGTRLTVT.

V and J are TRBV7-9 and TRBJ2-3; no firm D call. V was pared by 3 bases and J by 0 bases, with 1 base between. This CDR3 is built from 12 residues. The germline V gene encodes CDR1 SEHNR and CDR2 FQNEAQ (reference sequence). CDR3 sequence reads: CASSFSTDTQYF. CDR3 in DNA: TGTGCCAGCAGCTTTAGCACAGATACGCAGTATTTT.

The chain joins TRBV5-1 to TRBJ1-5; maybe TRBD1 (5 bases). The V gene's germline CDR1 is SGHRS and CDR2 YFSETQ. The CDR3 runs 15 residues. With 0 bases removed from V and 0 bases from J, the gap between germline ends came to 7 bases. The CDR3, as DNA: TGCGCCAGCAGCTTGGAGGGGTATAGCAATCAGCCCCAGCATTTT. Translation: CASSLEGYSNQPQHF.

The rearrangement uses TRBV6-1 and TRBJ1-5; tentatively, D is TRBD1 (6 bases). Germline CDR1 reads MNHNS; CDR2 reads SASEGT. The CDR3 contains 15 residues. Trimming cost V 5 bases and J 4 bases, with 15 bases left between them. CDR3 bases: TGTGCCAGCAGTCAAACAGGGATCCGGAATCAGCCCCAGCATTTT. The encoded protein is CASSQTGIRNQPQHF.

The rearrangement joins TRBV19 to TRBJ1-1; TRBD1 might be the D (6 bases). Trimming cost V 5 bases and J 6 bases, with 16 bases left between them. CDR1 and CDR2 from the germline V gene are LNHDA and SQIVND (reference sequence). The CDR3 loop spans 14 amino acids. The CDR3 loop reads CASSHEINRAEAFF. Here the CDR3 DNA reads TGTGCCAGTAGTCACGAGATAAACAGGGCTGAAGCTTTCTTT.

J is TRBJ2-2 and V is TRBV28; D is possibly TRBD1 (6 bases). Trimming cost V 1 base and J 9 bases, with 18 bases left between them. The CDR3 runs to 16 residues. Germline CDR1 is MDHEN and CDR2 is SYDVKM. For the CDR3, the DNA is TGTGCCAGCAGTTTATCGACAGGCCCAAGGGACCGGGAGCTGTTTTTT. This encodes CASSLSTGPRDRELFF.

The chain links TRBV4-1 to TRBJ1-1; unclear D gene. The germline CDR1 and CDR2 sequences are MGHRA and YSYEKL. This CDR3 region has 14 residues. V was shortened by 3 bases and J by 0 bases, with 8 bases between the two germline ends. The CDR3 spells CASSQQTVNTEAFF. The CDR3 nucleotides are TGCGCCAGCAGCCAGCAAACAGTGAACACTGAAGCTTTCTTT.

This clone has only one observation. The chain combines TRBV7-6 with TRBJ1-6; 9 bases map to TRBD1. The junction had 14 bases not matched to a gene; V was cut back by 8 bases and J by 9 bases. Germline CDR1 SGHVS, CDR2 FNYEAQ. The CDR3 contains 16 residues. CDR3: CASGNPGQGGISPLHF. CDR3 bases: TGTGCCAGCGGGAACCCGGGACAGGGAGGAATTTCACCCCTCCACTTT. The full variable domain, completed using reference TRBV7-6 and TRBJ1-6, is GAGVSQSPRYKVTKRGQDVALRCDPISGHVSLYWYRQALGQGPEFLTYFNYEAQQDKSGLPNDRFSAERPEGSISTLTIQRTEQRDSAMYRCASGNPGQGGISPLHFGNGTRLTVT.

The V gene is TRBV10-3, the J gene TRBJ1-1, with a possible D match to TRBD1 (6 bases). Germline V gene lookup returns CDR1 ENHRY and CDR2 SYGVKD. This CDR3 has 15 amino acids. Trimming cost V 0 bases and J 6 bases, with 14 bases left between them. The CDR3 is CAISESAQGGAEAFF. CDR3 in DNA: TGTGCCATCAGTGAGTCTGCACAGGGTGGTGCTGAAGCTTTCTTT.

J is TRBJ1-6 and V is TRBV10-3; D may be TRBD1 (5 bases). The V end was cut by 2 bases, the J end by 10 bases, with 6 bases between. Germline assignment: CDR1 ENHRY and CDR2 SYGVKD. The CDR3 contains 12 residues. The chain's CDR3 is CAISETGSPLHF. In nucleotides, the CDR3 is TGTGCCATCAGTGAGACAGGATCACCCCTCCACTTT.

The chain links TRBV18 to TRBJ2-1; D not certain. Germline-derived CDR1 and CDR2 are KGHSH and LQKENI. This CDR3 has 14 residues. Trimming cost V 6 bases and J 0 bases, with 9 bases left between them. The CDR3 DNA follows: TGTGCCAGCTCCCCATCAAGCTCCTACAATGAGCAGTTCTTC. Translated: CASSPSSSYNEQFF.

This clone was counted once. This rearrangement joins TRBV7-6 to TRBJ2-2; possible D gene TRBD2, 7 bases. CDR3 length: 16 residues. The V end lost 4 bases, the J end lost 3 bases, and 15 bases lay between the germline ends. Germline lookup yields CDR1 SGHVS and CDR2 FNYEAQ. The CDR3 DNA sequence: TGTGCCAGCAGCTCCCTAAGAGGGGGGGACACCGGGGAGCTGTTTTTT. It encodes CASSSLRGGDTGELFF.

Here the CDR3 reads CASTQGTSNEQYF. As DNA, the CDR3 is TGTGCCAGCACCCAAGGGACTAGCAACGAGCAGTACTTC. The genes are TRBV7-9 and TRBJ2-7; 9 nucleotides align to TRBD2. V trimming: 7 bases; J trimming: 5 bases; junction bases outside the gene matches: 6. CDR1 and CDR2 from the germline V gene are SEHNR and FQNEAQ (reference sequence). This CDR3 is 13 amino acids long. Together with reference TRBV7-9 and TRBJ2-7, the CDR3 gives the full variable domain: DTGVSQNPRHKITKRGQNVTFRCDPISEHNRLYWYRQTLGQGPEFLTYFQNEAQLEKSRLLSDRFSAERPKGSFSTLEIQRTEQGDSAMYLCASTQGTSNEQYFGPGTRLTVT.

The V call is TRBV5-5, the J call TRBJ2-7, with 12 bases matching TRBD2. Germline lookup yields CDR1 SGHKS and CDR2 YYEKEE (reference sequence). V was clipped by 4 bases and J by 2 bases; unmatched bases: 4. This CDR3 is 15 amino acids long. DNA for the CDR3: TGTGCCAGCAGCCCCCGGACTAGCGGGACCTACGAGCAGTACTTC. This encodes CASSPRTSGTYEQYF.

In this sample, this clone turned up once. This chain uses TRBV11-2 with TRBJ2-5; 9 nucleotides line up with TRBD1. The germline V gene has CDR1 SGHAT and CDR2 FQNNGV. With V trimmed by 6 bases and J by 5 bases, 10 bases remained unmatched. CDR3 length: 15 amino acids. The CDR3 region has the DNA TGTGCCAGCAGTTACGGGACAGGGACCTACGAGACCCAGTACTTC. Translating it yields CASSYGTGTYETQYF.

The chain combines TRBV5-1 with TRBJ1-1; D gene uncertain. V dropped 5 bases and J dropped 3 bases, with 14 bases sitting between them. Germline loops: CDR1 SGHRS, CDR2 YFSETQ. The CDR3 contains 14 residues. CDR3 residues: CASSGTLKDTEAFF. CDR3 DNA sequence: TGCGCCAGCAGTGGCACTCTGAAGGACACTGAAGCTTTCTTT.

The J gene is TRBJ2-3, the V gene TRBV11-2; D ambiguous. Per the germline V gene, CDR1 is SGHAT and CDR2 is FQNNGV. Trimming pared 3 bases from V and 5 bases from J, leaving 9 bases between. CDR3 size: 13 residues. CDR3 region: CASSLPQQDTQYF. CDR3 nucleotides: TGTGCCAGCAGCTTGCCCCAGCAAGATACGCAGTATTTT.

The CDR3 spells CSVGLSAGELFF. The CDR3 DNA sequence: TGCAGCGTTGGATTAAGTGCCGGGGAGCTGTTTTTT. The chain employs TRBV29-1 and TRBJ2-2; unclear D gene. Trimming cost V 4 bases and J 6 bases, with 9 bases left between them. The CDR3 extends over 12 amino acids. Germline lookup yields CDR1 SQVTM and CDR2 ANQGSEA.

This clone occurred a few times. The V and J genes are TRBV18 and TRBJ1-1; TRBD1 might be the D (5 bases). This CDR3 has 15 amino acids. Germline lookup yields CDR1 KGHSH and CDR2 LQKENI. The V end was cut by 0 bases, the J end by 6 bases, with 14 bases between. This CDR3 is CASSPPGLGDSEAFF. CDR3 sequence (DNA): TGTGCCAGCTCACCACCGGGACTAGGGGACTCTGAAGCTTTCTTT.

The CDR3 spells CASSPRDIGEQYF. CDR3 sequence (DNA): TGCGCCAGCAGCCCCCGGGACATCGGCGAGCAGTACTTC. This sequence joins TRBV5-1 and TRBJ2-7, with D possibly being TRBD1 (6 bases). Germline values: CDR1 SGHRS, CDR2 YFSETQ. With 4 bases removed from V and 6 bases from J, the gap between germline ends came to 14 bases. CDR3 length equals 13 residues.

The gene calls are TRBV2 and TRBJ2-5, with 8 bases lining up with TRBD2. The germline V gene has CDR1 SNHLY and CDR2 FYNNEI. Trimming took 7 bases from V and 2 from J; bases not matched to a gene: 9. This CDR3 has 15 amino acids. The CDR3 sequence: CASTEMGTRQETQYF. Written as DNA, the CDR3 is TGTGCCAGCACCGAAATGGGGACTAGACAAGAGACCCAGTACTTC.

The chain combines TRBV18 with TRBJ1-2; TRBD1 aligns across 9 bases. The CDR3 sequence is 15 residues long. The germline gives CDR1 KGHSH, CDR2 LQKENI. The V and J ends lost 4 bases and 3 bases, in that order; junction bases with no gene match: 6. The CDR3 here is CASSLGQGPDYGYTF. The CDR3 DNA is TGTGCCAGCTCACTCGGACAGGGGCCAGACTATGGCTACACCTTC.

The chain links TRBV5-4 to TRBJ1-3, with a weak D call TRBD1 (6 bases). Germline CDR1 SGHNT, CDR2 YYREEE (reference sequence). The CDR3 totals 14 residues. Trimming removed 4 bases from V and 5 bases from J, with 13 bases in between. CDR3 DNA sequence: TGTGCCAGCAGCCCCGACACAGGGAGAAACACCATATATTTT. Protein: CASSPDTGRNTIYF. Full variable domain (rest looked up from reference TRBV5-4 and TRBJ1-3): ETGVTQSPTHLIKTRGQQVTLRCSSQSGHNTVSWYQQALGQGPQFIFQYYREEENGRGNFPPRFSGLQFPNYSSELNVNALELDDSALYLCASSPDTGRNTIYFGEGSWLTVV.